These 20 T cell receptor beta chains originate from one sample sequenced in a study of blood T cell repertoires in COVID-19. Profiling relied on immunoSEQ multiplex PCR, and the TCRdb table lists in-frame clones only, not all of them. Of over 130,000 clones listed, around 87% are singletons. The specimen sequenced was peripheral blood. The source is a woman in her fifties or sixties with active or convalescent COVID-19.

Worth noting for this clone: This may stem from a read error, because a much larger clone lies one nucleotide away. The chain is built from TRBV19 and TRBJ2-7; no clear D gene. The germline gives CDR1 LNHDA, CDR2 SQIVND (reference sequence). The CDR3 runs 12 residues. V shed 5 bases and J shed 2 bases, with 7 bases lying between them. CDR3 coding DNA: TGTGCCAGTAGTGCCACAACCTACGAGCAGTACTTC. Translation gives CASSATTYEQYF.

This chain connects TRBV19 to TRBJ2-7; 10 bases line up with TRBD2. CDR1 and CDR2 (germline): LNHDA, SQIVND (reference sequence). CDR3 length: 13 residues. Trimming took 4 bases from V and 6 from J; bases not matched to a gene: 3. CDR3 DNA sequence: TGTGCCAGTAGTACGGGACTAGCGACCGAGCAGTACTTC. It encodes CASSTGLATEQYF.

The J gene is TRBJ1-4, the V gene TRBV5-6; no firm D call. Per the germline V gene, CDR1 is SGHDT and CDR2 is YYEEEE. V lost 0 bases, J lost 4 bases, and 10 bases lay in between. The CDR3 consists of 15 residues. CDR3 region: CASSLVGLGNEKLFF. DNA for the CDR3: TGTGCCAGCAGCTTGGTCGGTCTAGGTAATGAAAAACTGTTTTTT.

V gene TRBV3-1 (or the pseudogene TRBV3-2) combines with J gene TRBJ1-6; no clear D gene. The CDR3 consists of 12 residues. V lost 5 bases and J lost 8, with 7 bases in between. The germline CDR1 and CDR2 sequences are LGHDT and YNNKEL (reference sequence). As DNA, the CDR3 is TGTGCCAGCAGCAGCGGCGATTCACCCCTCCACTTT. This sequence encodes CASSSGDSPLHF.

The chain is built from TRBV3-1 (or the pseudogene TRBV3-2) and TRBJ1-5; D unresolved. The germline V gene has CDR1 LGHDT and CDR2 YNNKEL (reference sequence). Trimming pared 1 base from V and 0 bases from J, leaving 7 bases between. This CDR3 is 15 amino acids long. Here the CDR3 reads CASSQGRNSNQPQHF. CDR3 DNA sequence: TGTGCCAGCAGCCAAGGGAGAAATAGCAATCAGCCCCAGCATTTT.

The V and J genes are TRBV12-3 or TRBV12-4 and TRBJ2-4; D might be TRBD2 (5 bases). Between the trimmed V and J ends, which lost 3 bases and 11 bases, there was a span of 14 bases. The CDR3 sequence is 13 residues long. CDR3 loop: CASSFGGLRVQYF. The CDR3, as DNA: TGTGCCAGCAGTTTCGGTGGGCTGAGGGTTCAGTACTTC.

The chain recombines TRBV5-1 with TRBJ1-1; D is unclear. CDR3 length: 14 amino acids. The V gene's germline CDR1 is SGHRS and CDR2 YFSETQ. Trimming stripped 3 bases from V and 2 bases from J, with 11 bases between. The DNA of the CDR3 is TGCGCCAGCAGCTGGCGGACGGGAAACACTGAAGCTTTCTTT. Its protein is CASSWRTGNTEAFF.

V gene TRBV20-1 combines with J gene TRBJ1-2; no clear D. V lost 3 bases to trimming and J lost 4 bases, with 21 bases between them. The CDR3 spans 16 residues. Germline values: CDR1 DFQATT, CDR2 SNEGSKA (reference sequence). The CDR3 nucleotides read TGCAGTGCTAGTGGGCAGGAGGCTTTTGCAGGCTATGGCTACACCTTC. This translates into CSASGQEAFAGYGYTF.

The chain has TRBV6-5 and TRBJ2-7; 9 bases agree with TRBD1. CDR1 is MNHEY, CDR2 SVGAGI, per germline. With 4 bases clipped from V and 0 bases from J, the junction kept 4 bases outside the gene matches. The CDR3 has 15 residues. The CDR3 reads CASSSGTGPSYEQYF. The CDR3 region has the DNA TGTGCCAGCAGTTCCGGGACAGGGCCCTCCTACGAGCAGTACTTC.

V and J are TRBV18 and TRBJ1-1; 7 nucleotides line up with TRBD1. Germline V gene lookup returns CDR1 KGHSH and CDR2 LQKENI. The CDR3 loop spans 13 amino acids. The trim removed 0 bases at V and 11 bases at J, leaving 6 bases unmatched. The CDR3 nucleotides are TGTGCCAGCTCACCACCCGACAGGGTAGGTGCTTTCTTT. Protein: CASSPPDRVGAFF.

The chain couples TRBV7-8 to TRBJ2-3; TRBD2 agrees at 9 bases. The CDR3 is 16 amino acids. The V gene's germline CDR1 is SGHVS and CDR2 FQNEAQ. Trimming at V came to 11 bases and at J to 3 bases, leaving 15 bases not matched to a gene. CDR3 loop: CAPSLGGGGWTDTQYF. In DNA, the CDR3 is TGTGCCCCCAGCTTAGGCGGGGGGGGGTGGACAGATACGCAGTATTTT.

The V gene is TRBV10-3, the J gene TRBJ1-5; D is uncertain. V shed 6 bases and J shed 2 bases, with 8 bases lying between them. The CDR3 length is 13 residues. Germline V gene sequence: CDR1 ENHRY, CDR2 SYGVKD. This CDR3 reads CAISGEGNQPQHF. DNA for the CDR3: TGTGCCATCAGCGGAGAGGGCAATCAGCCCCAGCATTTT.

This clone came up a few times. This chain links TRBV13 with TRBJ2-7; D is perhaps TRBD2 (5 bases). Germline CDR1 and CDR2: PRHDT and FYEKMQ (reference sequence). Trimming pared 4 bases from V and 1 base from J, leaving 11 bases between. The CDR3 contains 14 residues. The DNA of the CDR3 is TGTGCCAGCAGCTCCCTGTCGGGATCCTACGAGCAGTACTTC. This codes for CASSSLSGSYEQYF.

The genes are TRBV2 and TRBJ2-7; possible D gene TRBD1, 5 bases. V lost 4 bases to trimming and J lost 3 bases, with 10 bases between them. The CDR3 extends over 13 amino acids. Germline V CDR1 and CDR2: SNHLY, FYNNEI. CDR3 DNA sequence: TGTGCCAGCAGTGGACAGAGTAGCTACGAGCAGTACTTC. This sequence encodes CASSGQSSYEQYF.

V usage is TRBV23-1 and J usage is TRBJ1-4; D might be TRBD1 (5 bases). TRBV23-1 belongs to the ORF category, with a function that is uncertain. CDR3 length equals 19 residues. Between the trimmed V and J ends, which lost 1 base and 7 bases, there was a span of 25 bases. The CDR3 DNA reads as TGCGCCAGCAGTCAATTGGACACTTCTCCTTACTACGGTGGTGAAAAACTGTTTTTT. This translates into CASSQLDTSPYYGGEKLFF.

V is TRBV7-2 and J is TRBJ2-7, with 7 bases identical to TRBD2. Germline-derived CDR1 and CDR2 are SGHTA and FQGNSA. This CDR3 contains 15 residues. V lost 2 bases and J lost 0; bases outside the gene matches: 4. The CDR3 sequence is CASSLRGGNSYEQYF. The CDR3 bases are TGTGCCAGCAGCTTACGCGGGGGAAACTCCTACGAGCAGTACTTC.

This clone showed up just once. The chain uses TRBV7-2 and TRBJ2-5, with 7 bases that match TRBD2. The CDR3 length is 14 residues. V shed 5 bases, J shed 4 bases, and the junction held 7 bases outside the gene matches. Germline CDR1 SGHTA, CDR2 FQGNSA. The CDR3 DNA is TGTGCCAGCAGCGCCTGGGGGGGAGGAGAGACCCAGTACTTC. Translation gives CASSAWGGGETQYF. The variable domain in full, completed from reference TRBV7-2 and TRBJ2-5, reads GAGVSQSPSNKVTEKGKDVELRCDPISGHTALYWYRQSLGQGLEFLIYFQGNSAPDKSGLPSDRFSAERTGGSVSTLTIQRTQQEDSAVYLCASSAWGGGETQYFGPGTRLLVL.

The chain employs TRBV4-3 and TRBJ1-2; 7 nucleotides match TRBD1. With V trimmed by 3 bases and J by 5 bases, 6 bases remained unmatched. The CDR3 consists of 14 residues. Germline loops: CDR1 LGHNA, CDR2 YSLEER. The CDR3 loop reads CASSHSGQEYGYTF. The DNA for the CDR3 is TGCGCCAGCAGCCATTCCGGACAGGAGTATGGCTACACCTTC.

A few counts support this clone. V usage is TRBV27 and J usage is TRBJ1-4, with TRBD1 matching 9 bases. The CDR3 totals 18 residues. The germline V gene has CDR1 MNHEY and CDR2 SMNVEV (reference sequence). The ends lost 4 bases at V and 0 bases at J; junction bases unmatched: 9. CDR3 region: CASSSSRDRAATNEKLFF. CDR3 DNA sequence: TGTGCCAGCAGTTCCAGCCGGGACAGGGCTGCAACTAATGAAAAACTGTTTTTT.

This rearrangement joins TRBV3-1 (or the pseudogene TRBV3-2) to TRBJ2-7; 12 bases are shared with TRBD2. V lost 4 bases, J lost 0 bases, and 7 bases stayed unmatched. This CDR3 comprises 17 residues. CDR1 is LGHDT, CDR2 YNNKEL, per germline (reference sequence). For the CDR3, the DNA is TGTGCCAGCAGCCTGCGGACTAGCGGGGTTTTCTCCTACGAGCAGTACTTC. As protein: CASSLRTSGVFSYEQYF.